This TCR beta chain was captured by sequencing in a study of blood T cell repertoires in COVID-19. Study in general: Sites in the United States, Italy and Spain provided acute and convalescent COVID-19 samples. Sources were T cells, B-cell-depleted T cells, or PBMCs; the material itself was cDNA or gDNA.

CDR1 and CDR2 from the germline V gene are SGHTA and FQGTGA. Trimming took 5 bases from V and 8 from J; bases not matched to a gene: 7. This CDR3 has 14 residues. Original data processing: Reference gene primers were amplified, and this amplification served to estimate nucleated cell counts. TCRdb keeps only in-frame clones here, not all; method: immunoSEQ multiplex PCR. That table is the source of V, J and clone size, and D and trimming were worked out from the DNA. The table has 270,000 or so clones, about four fifths seen once. Sequenced material: peripheral blood. The TCR originated in a woman aged 18-29 years with acute or convalescent COVID-19. This rearrangement joins TRBV7-3 to TRBJ2-1, with 9 positions matching TRBD1. The CDR3 sequence: CASSPRDRAHEQFF. The CDR3 nucleotides read TGTGCCAGCAGCCCCCGGGACAGGGCCCATGAGCAGTTCTTC.